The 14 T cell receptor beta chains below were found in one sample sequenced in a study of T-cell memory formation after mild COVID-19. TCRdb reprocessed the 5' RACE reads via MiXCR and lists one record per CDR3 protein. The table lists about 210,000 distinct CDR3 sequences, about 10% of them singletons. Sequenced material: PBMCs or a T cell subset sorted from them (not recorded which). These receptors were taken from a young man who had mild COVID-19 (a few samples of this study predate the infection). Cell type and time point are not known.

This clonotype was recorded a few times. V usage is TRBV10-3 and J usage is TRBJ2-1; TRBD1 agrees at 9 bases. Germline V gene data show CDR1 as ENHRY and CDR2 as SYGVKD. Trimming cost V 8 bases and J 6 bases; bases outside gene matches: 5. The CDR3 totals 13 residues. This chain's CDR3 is CAIGGTGFNEQFF. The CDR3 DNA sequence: TGTGCCATCGGTGGGACAGGGTTCAATGAGCAGTTCTTC.

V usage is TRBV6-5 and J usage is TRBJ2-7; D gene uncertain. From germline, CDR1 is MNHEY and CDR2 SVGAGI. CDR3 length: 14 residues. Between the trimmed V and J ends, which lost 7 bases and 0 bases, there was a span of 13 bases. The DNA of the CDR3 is TGTGCCAGCAAAAAGGGTTTAAGCTCCTACGAGCAGTACTTC. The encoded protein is CASKKGLSSYEQYF.

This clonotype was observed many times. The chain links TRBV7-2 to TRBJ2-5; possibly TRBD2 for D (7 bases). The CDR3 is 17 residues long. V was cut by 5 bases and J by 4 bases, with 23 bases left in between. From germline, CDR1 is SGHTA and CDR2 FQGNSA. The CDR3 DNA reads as TGTGCCAGCAGCCCAACCTTTGGGGGGGGCAGTAGAGAGACCCAGTACTTC. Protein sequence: CASSPTFGGGSRETQYF.

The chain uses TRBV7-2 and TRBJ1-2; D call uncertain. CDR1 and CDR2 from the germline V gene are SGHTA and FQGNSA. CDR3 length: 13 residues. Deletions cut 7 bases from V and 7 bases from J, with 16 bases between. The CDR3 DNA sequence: TGTGCCAGCACCCAACCGGCGAGCGGTGGCTACACCTTC. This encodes CASTQPASGGYTF.

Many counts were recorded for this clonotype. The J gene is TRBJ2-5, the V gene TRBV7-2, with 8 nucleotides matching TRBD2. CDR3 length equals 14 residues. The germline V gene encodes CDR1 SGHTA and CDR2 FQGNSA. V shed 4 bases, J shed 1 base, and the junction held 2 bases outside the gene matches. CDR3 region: CASSSAGAQETQYF. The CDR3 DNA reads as TGTGCCAGCAGCTCAGCGGGGGCCCAAGAGACCCAGTACTTC.

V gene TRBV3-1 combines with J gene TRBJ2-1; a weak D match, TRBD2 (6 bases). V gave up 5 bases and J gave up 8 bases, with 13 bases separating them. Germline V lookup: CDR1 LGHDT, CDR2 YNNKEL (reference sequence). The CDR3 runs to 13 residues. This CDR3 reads CASSGGTLYEQFF. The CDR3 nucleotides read TGTGCCAGCAGCGGTGGGACTCTATATGAGCAGTTCTTC.

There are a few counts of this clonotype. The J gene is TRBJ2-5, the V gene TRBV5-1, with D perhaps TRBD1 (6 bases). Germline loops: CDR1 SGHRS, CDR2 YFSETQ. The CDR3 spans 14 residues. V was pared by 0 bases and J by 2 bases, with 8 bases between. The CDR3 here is CASSLGQVQETQYF. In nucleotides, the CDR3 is TGCGCCAGCAGCTTGGGACAGGTTCAAGAGACCCAGTACTTC. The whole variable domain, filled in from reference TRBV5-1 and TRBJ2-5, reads KAGVTQTPRYLIKTRGQQVTLSCSPISGHRSVSWYQQTPGQGLQFLFEYFSETQRNKGNFPGRFSGRQFSNSRSEMNVSTLELGDSALYLCASSLGQVQETQYFGPGTRLLVL.

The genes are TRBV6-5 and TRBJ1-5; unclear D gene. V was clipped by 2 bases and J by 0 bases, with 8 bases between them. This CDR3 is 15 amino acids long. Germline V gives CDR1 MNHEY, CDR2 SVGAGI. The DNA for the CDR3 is TGTGCCAGCAGTTACCGGACGGATAGCAATCAGCCCCAGCATTTT. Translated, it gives CASSYRTDSNQPQHF.

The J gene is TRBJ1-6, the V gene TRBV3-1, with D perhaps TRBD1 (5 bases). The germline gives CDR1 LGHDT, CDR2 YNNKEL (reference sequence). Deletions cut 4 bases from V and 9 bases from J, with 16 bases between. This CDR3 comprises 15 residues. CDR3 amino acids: CASSPARGIGSPLHF. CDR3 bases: TGTGCCAGCAGCCCAGCCCGGGGGATAGGTTCACCCCTCCACTTT.

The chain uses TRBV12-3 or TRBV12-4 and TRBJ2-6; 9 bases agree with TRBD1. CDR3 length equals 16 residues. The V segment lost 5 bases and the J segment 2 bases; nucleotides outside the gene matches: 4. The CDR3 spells CASSITGGAGANVLTF. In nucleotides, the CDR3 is TGTGCCAGCAGTATTACAGGGGGCGCTGGGGCCAACGTCCTGACTTTC.

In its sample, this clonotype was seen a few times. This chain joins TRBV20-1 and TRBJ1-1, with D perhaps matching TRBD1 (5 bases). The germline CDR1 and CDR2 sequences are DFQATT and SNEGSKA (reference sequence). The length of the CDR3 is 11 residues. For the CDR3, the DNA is TGCAGGGGGGAGGATAACACTGAAGCTTTCTTT. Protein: CRGEDNTEAFF.

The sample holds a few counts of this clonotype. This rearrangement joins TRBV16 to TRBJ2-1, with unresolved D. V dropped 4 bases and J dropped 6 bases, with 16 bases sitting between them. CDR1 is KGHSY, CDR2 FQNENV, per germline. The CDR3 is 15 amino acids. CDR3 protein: CASSPIVSFFNEQFF. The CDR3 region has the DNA TGTGCCAGCAGCCCCATCGTCAGTTTTTTCAATGAGCAGTTCTTC.

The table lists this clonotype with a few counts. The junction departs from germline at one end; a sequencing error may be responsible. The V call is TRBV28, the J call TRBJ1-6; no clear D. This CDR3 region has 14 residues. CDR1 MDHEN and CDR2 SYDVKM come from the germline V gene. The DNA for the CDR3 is TGTGCCAGCAGTGTCGGACTGTATAGTTCACCCCTCCACTTT. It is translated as CASSVGLYSSPLHF.

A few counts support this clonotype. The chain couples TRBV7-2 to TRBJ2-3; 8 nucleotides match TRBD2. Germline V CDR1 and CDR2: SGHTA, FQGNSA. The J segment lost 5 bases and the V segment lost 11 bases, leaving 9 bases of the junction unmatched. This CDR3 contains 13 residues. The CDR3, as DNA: TGTGCCGGGACGGGGGGGCAGGGAGATACGCAGTATTTT. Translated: CAGTGGQGDTQYF.